The T cell receptor beta chain under discussion was sequenced for a study of shared clonotypes between healthy human individuals. Only Caucasian adults living in Nashville, Tennessee served as donors. The germline V and J ends were trimmed by 1 base and 3 bases, with 9 bases remaining between them. The CDR3 covers 14 residues. Per germline, CDR1 LGHNA and CDR2 YSLEER. Only in-frame clones appear in the TCRdb table, and some are missing; sequencing was by immunoSEQ multiplex PCR. The table lists 2 million to 2.5 million clones, approximately 90% of them singletons. The rearrangement links TRBV4-3 to TRBJ1-1; D is unclear. This clonotype was sampled from a man between 18 and 35 years old in good health. Some clones in this sample may be carry-over from other donors' samples. The sequenced sample was naive CD4+ T cells from PBMCs. Subset described: CD45RA+ positively selected. In DNA, the CDR3 is TGCGCCAGCAGCCAAGGCTTCCGGGACACTGAAGCTTTCTTT. Its translation: CASSQGFRDTEAFF.